One and the same sample provided the 26 T cell receptor beta chains below, sequenced in a study of vaccination effects on CD4 cells after COVID-19. Antigens for these TCRs are unknown. Following culture for under 12 days, CD4+ T cells were isolated. Two-dose vaccination with either BNT162b2 or mRNA-1273 was given to the participants. The method was immunoSEQ multiplex PCR; TCRdb's version includes in-frame clones alone and lacks a portion of them. The sample records fewer than 75,000 clones, 70% to 85% being singletons. Specimen: CD4+ T cells from PBMCs cultured without peptide, collected after COVID-19 vaccination. The receptors originated from a human donor who received a COVID-19 vaccine.

The chain recombines TRBV11-2 with TRBJ2-2, with 10 bases that match TRBD2. Germline lookup yields CDR1 SGHAT and CDR2 FQNNGV. V gave up 5 bases and J gave up 7 bases; unmatched junction bases: 16. CDR3 length: 18 residues. The CDR3 DNA reads TGTGCCAGCAGCCGTCGGGAGCGGGGGGGCCAGGTTAGCGGGGAGCTGTTTTTT. This sequence encodes CASSRRERGGQVSGELFF.

V and J are TRBV6-5 and TRBJ1-5; D perhaps matches TRBD1 (6 bases). The V end lost 6 bases, the J end lost 4 bases, and 10 bases lay between the germline ends. Per the germline V gene, CDR1 is MNHEY and CDR2 is SVGAGI. There are 13 residues in the CDR3. CDR3 residues: CASRWTENQPQHF. The CDR3 coding sequence is TGTGCCAGCAGATGGACAGAGAATCAGCCCCAGCATTTT.

In its sample, this clone was seen a few times. V gene TRBV6-5 combines with J gene TRBJ1-2; possible D gene TRBD1, 6 bases. Trimming took off 7 bases at V and 3 bases at J, with 12 bases between the two ends. Germline CDR1 reads MNHEY; CDR2 reads SVGAGI. This CDR3 contains 13 residues. The CDR3 region has the DNA TGTGCCAGCAAATTACCAGGGGACTATGGCTACACCTTC. Its protein product is CASKLPGDYGYTF.

The V gene is TRBV7-9, the J gene TRBJ2-3; 9 bases fit TRBD1. Trimming at V came to 7 bases and at J to 2 bases, leaving 13 bases not matched to a gene. Germline V CDR1 and CDR2: SEHNR, FQNEAQ (reference sequence). The CDR3 contains 17 residues. CDR3 protein: CASTPFKGQGPTDTQYF. The CDR3 bases are TGTGCCAGCACCCCGTTTAAGGGACAGGGCCCCACAGATACGCAGTATTTT.

The chain uses TRBV2 and TRBJ1-4; 7 bases are a match to TRBD1. This CDR3 has 15 residues. V was clipped by 4 bases and J by 2 bases; unmatched bases: 4. Germline V gene sequence: CDR1 SNHLY, CDR2 FYNNEI. In DNA, the CDR3 is TGTGCCAGCAGTGCCCAGACAGGGACTAATGAAAAACTGTTTTTT. Amino acids: CASSAQTGTNEKLFF.

This chain links TRBV6-5 with TRBJ2-2; no firm D call. V was clipped by 2 bases and J by 2 bases, with 3 bases between them. Germline V CDR1 and CDR2: MNHEY, SVGAGI. CDR3 length: 13 residues. The CDR3 loop reads CASSYDNTGELFF. In DNA form, the CDR3 reads TGTGCCAGCAGTTACGATAACACCGGGGAGCTGTTTTTT.

Concerning this clone: Other DNA sequences in this specimen translate into the identical CDR3. This chain joins TRBV6-5 and TRBJ2-5, with 10 bases matching TRBD2. Trimming removed 7 bases from V and 2 bases from J; junction bases left unmatched: 1. Germline V CDR1 and CDR2: MNHEY, SVGAGI. CDR3 size: 13 residues. The CDR3, as DNA: TGTGCCAGCAAGCGGGGGGGTCAAGAGACCCAGTACTTC. This codes for CASKRGGQETQYF.

The chain recombines TRBV7-2 with TRBJ2-2, with D unresolved. Germline V gene lookup returns CDR1 SGHTA and CDR2 FQGNSA. The length of the CDR3 is 14 residues. Trimming removed 2 bases at V and 1 base at J, with 5 bases between. The CDR3 DNA follows: TGTGCCAGCAGCTTATTAAGGAACACCGGGGAGCTGTTTTTT. Its translation: CASSLLRNTGELFF.

The V call is TRBV27, the J call TRBJ1-3; TRBD1 might be the D (6 bases). Trimming stripped 3 bases from V and 0 bases from J, with 15 bases between. The CDR3 length is 17 residues. The germline V gene encodes CDR1 MNHEY and CDR2 SMNVEV (reference sequence). CDR3 sequence (DNA): TGTGCCAGCAGTTTTAGGTCAGGGGATAGCTCTGGAAACACCATATATTTT. It codes for CASSFRSGDSSGNTIYF.

CDR3 protein: CASLLRGAANYGYTF. The CDR3 nucleotides read TGTGCCAGCCTACTAAGGGGAGCAGCTAACTATGGCTACACCTTC. The J gene is TRBJ1-2, the V gene TRBV5-8; D is perhaps TRBD1 (5 bases). The length of the CDR3 is 15 residues. With 7 bases removed from V and 0 bases from J, the gap between germline ends came to 16 bases. The V gene's germline CDR1 is SGHTS and CDR2 YDEGEE.

The chain combines TRBV19 with TRBJ1-5; 7 bases align to TRBD1. V was pared by 0 bases and J by 5 bases, with 7 bases of the junction left unmatched. The CDR3 runs to 16 residues. Germline V gene data show CDR1 as LNHDA and CDR2 as SQIVND (reference sequence). The CDR3 DNA sequence: TGTGCCAGTAGTATAGAAGCGACAGGGTATTATCAGCCCCAGCATTTT. Amino acid sequence: CASSIEATGYYQPQHF.

The chain combines TRBV5-1 with TRBJ2-2; TRBD2 matches at 7 bases. This CDR3 is 16 amino acids long. V lost 6 bases to trimming and J lost 2 bases; unmatched junction nucleotides: 10. Germline V CDR1 and CDR2: SGHRS, YFSETQ. This CDR3 reads CASTPGSGVNTGELFF. CDR3 nucleotides: TGCGCCAGCACCCCGGGGAGCGGGGTCAACACCGGGGAGCTGTTTTTT.

The genes are TRBV5-1 and TRBJ1-3; D remains ambiguous. Germline V gene data show CDR1 as SGHRS and CDR2 as YFSETQ. Trimming shortened V by 4 bases and J by 4 bases, and 12 bases separated the two germline ends. The CDR3 covers 14 residues. DNA for the CDR3: TGCGCCAGCAGCCCGGACCCAGGAGGAAACACCATATATTTT. Its translation is CASSPDPGGNTIYF.

The chain employs TRBV19 and TRBJ1-4; D unresolved. CDR1 is LNHDA, CDR2 SQIVND, per germline (reference sequence). V lost 5 bases to trimming and J lost 0 bases, with 13 bases between them. The CDR3 is 16 residues long. Here the CDR3 DNA reads TGTGCCAGTAGTCTAAAGTACAGAGCAACTAATGAAAAACTGTTTTTT. Amino acid sequence: CASSLKYRATNEKLFF. Filled out from reference TRBV19 and TRBJ1-4, the complete variable domain reads DGGITQSPKYLFRKEGQNVTLSCEQNLNHDAMYWYRQDPGQGLRLIYYSQIVNDFQKGDIAEGYSVSREKKESFPLTVTSAQKNPTAFYLCASSLKYRATNEKLFFGSGTQLSVL.

This rearrangement joins TRBV30 to TRBJ1-4; D ambiguous. This CDR3 region has 13 residues. Between the trimmed V and J ends, which lost 4 bases and 1 base, there was a span of 7 bases. Germline CDR1 GTSNPN, CDR2 SVGIG (reference sequence). The CDR3 DNA follows: TGTGCCTGGAACACTCTAACTAATGAAAAACTGTTTTTT. Translated: CAWNTLTNEKLFF. The full variable domain, in which reference TRBV30 and TRBJ1-4 provide the parts outside the CDR3, is SQTIHQWPATLVQPVGSPLSLECTVEGTSNPNLYWYRQAAGRGLQLLFYSVGIGQISSEVPQNLSASRPQDRQFILSSKKLLLSDSGFYLCAWNTLTNEKLFFGSGTQLSVL.

This clone was seen a few times. The rearrangement uses TRBV5-1 and TRBJ2-1; 8 bases agree with TRBD2. The CDR3 has 16 residues. Germline assignment: CDR1 SGHRS and CDR2 YFSETQ. Germline trimming cut 0 bases from V and 3 bases from J; bases unmatched to any gene: 5. The CDR3 here is CASSLARGGNYNEQFF. CDR3 nucleotides: TGCGCCAGCAGCTTGGCCCGGGGGGGTAACTACAATGAGCAGTTCTTC.

This rearrangement joins TRBV29-1 to TRBJ2-5; D not certain. With 5 bases removed from V and 2 bases from J, the gap between germline ends came to 6 bases. Germline V gene data show CDR1 as SQVTM and CDR2 as ANQGSEA. This CDR3 has 11 amino acids. The CDR3 reads CSVSLQETQYF. DNA for the CDR3: TGCAGCGTTAGCTTACAAGAGACCCAGTACTTC.

The J gene is TRBJ2-4, the V gene TRBV9; 7 nucleotides agree with TRBD1. Germline V gene lookup returns CDR1 SGDLS and CDR2 YYNGEE. CDR3 length: 13 amino acids. The V gene end was trimmed by 3 bases and the J gene end by 4 bases; junction bases not matched to a gene: 1. The CDR3 sequence: CASSGQGKNIQYF. In nucleotides, the CDR3 is TGTGCCAGCAGCGGACAGGGTAAAAACATTCAGTACTTC.

V and J are TRBV7-2 and TRBJ1-2; D perhaps matches TRBD1 (5 bases). V lost 0 bases and J 5 bases, leaving 10 bases between the germline ends. The germline gives CDR1 SGHTA, CDR2 FQGNSA. CDR3 length: 14 residues. CDR3 sequence: CASSLADRGYGYTF. As DNA, the CDR3 is TGTGCCAGCAGCTTAGCGGACCGGGGGTATGGCTACACCTTC.

The chain joins TRBV28 to TRBJ1-5, with TRBD1 as a possible D gene (6 bases). The CDR3 is 16 amino acids. Trimming removed 6 bases at V and 3 bases at J, with 18 bases between. Germline loops: CDR1 MDHEN, CDR2 SYDVKM. The CDR3 coding sequence is TGTGCCAGCAGCTCCGCGAGGGGGGCGAACAATCAGCCCCAGCATTTT. It yields the protein CASSSARGANNQPQHF.

The V call is TRBV5-1, the J call TRBJ1-6, with a weak D call TRBD1 (5 bases). CDR1 is SGHRS and CDR2 is YFSETQ in the germline V gene. Trimming removed 0 bases from V and 8 bases from J, with 12 bases in between. This CDR3 is built from 15 residues. CDR3 sequence: CASSLDGRDYSPLHF. As DNA, the CDR3 is TGCGCCAGCAGCTTGGACGGCAGGGACTATTCACCCCTCCACTTT.

This clone has just one count. This rearrangement joins TRBV14 to TRBJ1-1; D unclear. V was pared by 3 bases and J by 1 base, with 9 bases between. Germline V lookup: CDR1 SGHDN, CDR2 FVKESK. The length of the CDR3 is 14 residues. The chain's CDR3 is CASSQNMANTEAFF. CDR3 bases: TGTGCCAGCAGCCAGAATATGGCGAACACTGAAGCTTTCTTT.

The chain has TRBV6-5 and TRBJ2-7; tentatively, D is TRBD1 (6 bases). The CDR3 length is 15 residues. Germline V gives CDR1 MNHEY, CDR2 SVGAGI. With 0 bases removed from V and 3 bases from J, the gap between germline ends came to 12 bases. CDR3 in DNA: TGTGCCAGCAGTTACTCTAGGCAGGGGAACTACGAGCAGTACGTC. Translating it yields CASSYSRQGNYEQYV.

This chain connects TRBV20-1 to TRBJ1-2; D is perhaps TRBD1 (5 bases). V dropped 5 bases and J dropped 7 bases, with 11 bases sitting between them. CDR1 and CDR2 (germline): DFQATT, SNEGSKA (reference sequence). The CDR3 spans 11 residues. CDR3 nucleotide sequence: TGCAGTGCTGAGTGGGGGTCTGGCTACACCTTC. Amino acid sequence: CSAEWGSGYTF.

V and J are TRBV18 and TRBJ1-4; D may be TRBD1 (5 bases). The CDR3 has 15 amino acids. Germline CDR1 and CDR2: KGHSH and LQKENI. Between the trimmed V and J ends, which lost 3 bases and 3 bases, there was a span of 11 bases. CDR3 residues: CASSPEPGSNEKLFF. The CDR3 DNA follows: TGTGCCAGCTCACCTGAGCCAGGGTCTAATGAAAAACTGTTTTTT.

V and J are TRBV30 and TRBJ1-4; tentatively, D is TRBD1 (6 bases). The CDR3 length is 13 residues. Germline V gene sequence: CDR1 GTSNPN, CDR2 SVGIG (reference sequence). The germline V and J ends were trimmed by 3 bases and 4 bases, with 9 bases remaining between them. CDR3 coding DNA: TGTGCCTGGAGCCAGGGGAGTAATGAAAAACTGTTTTTT. Its translation is CAWSQGSNEKLFF.